This T cell receptor beta chain was found in a study of cytomegalovirus exposure and HLA in healthy donors. Clones were sequenced by immunoSEQ multiplex PCR, and TCRdb holds only the in-frame ones, with some missing. The sample holds tens of thousands of clones, 90% to 97% seen once. CDR1 is MNHEY and CDR2 is SVGAGI in the germline V gene. This CDR3 comprises 14 residues. Trimming removed 4 bases from V and 2 bases from J, with 11 bases in between. The sequenced material came from PBMCs. This chain joins TRBV6-5 and TRBJ1-1; D remains unclear. The sequence was collected from a young woman in good health and CMV-seronegative. The chain's CDR3 is CASSWSGVNTEAFF. The CDR3 DNA reads as TGTGCCAGCAGTTGGTCGGGAGTAAACACTGAAGCTTTCTTT.